These 19 T cell receptor beta chains were sequenced from one sample in a study of T cells in Graves' hyperthyroidism and ophthalmopathy. Researchers took RNA transcripts and amplified the TCR beta CDR3 regions from them. RT-PCR in the first round (using the HTBI primer set) targeted the TCR CDR3. TCRdb re-analysed the multiplex PCR reads in MiXCR, keeping a single row per CDR3 protein. The sample lists 500,000 to 600,000 distinct CDR3 sequences; 35% to 50% were seen once. The sample taken for sequencing was peripheral blood or thyroid tissue (not recorded which). These receptors were obtained from an adult woman with Graves' disease, either hyperthyroidism or ophthalmopathy (not recorded which).

This clonotype occurred a few times. This chain uses TRBV7-9 with TRBJ1-5; D gene uncertain. The length of the CDR3 is 19 residues. Germline loops: CDR1 SEHNR, CDR2 FQNEAQ (reference sequence). The germline V and J ends were trimmed by 5 bases and 0 bases, with 23 bases remaining between them. CDR3 DNA: TGTGCCAGCAGCCAAGATCTTCCCTGGGTGAGAAATAGCAATCAGCCCCAGCATTTT. Translated: CASSQDLPWVRNSNQPQHF.

This clonotype was picked up many times. The V and J genes are TRBV12-3 or TRBV12-4 and TRBJ1-6; 9 nucleotides match TRBD1. This CDR3 spans 15 amino acids. The V and J ends lost 3 bases and 6 bases, in that order; junction bases with no gene match: 3. The CDR3 reads CASSLGTGINSPLHF. The CDR3, as DNA: TGTGCCAGCAGTTTGGGGACAGGGATTAATTCACCCCTCCACTTT.

V is TRBV7-2 and J is TRBJ2-5, with TRBD1 matching over 7 bases. CDR1 is SGHTA and CDR2 is FQGNSA in the germline V gene. The CDR3 extends over 16 amino acids. Losses at the gene ends were 6 bases for V and 4 bases for J; bases not matched to a gene: 14. CDR3 residues: CASSSNPVTGSETQYF. The CDR3, as DNA: TGTGCCAGCAGTTCGAACCCGGTGACAGGGTCAGAGACCCAGTACTTC.

CDR3 sequence (DNA): TGTGCCAGTAGTGAACAGGGGGCTAGGAGTCAGCCCCAGCATTTT. It specifies CASSEQGARSQPQHF. V gene TRBV19 combines with J gene TRBJ1-5; 9 bases are a match to TRBD1. Germline V gives CDR1 LNHDA, CDR2 SQIVND (reference sequence). The V gene end was trimmed by 5 bases and the J gene end by 6 bases; junction bases not matched to a gene: 8. This CDR3 is 15 amino acids long.

This chain joins TRBV7-2 and TRBJ2-1, with 7 bases identical to TRBD2. Per germline, CDR1 SGHTA and CDR2 FQGNSA. The CDR3 extends over 14 amino acids. V lost 5 bases to trimming and J lost 4 bases; unmatched junction nucleotides: 5. The CDR3 bases are TGTGCCAGCAGCCCGACTAGCAGTTACAATGAGCAGTTCTTC. Protein sequence: CASSPTSSYNEQFF.

This clonotype was counted many times. This chain joins TRBV10-3 and TRBJ2-2, with 7 positions matching TRBD2. The CDR3 is 13 residues long. The trim removed 10 bases at V and 3 bases at J, leaving 5 bases unmatched. Germline assignment: CDR1 ENHRY and CDR2 SYGVKD. CDR3 sequence reads: CATGTMDTGELFF. The DNA of the CDR3 is TGTGCCACTGGGACTATGGACACCGGGGAGCTGTTTTTT.

For this clonotype: This may stem from a read error, because a much larger clone lies one nucleotide away. The chain has TRBV12-3 or TRBV12-4 and TRBJ2-7, with TRBD1 identical over 8 bases. The V gene end was trimmed by 5 bases and the J gene end by 2 bases; junction bases not matched to a gene: 8. This CDR3 spans 15 amino acids. Here the CDR3 DNA reads TGTGCCAGCAGTCAGGCCGGGACAGGAACCTACGAGCAGTACTTC. Translation: CASSQAGTGTYEQYF.

This clonotype was detected ten times or more. The chain joins TRBV29-1 to TRBJ1-2; 7 bases fit TRBD1. The CDR3 length is 13 residues. Germline-derived CDR1 and CDR2 are SQVTM and ANQGSEA. J gave up 2 bases and V 2 bases, and 2 bases lay outside the gene matches. The CDR3 is CSVERQGNYGYTF. The CDR3 DNA reads TGCAGCGTTGAACGACAGGGAAACTATGGCTACACCTTC. Using reference TRBV29-1 and TRBJ1-2 for the parts outside the CDR3, the full variable domain is SAVISQKPSRDICQRGTSLTIQCQVDSQVTMMFWYRQQPGQSLTLIATANQGSEATYESGFVIDKFPISRPNLTFSTLTVSNMSPEDSSIYLCSVERQGNYGYTFGSGTRLTVV.

The chain carries TRBV19 and TRBJ1-1; perhaps TRBD1 as D (5 bases). Trimming shortened V by 3 bases and J by 1 base, and 9 bases separated the two germline ends. Germline CDR1 reads LNHDA; CDR2 reads SQIVND (reference sequence). The length of the CDR3 is 14 residues. Written as DNA, the CDR3 is TGTGCCAGTAGTATCGGGACCGCGAACACTGAAGCTTTCTTT. Translated, it gives CASSIGTANTEAFF. The whole variable domain, filled in from reference TRBV19 and TRBJ1-1, reads DGGITQSPKYLFRKEGQNVTLSCEQNLNHDAMYWYRQDPGQGLRLIYYSQIVNDFQKGDIAEGYSVSREKKESFPLTVTSAQKNPTAFYLCASSIGTANTEAFFGQGTRLTVV.

On this clonotype: A much larger clone lies a single base off, so this may be a read error. This chain connects TRBV7-9 to TRBJ1-5; D gene ambiguous. The CDR3 runs 13 residues. CDR1 is SEHNR, CDR2 FQNEAQ, per germline (reference sequence). Between the trimmed V and J ends, which lost 5 bases and 4 bases, there was a span of 9 bases. This chain's CDR3 is CASSHRENQPQHF. In DNA, the CDR3 is TGTGCCAGCAGCCACCGGGAGAATCAGCCCCAGCATTTT.

The genes are TRBV29-1 and TRBJ1-2; no clear D gene. The CDR3 extends over 13 amino acids. With 5 bases removed from V and 2 bases from J, the gap between germline ends came to 12 bases. The germline V gene encodes CDR1 SQVTM and CDR2 ANQGSEA. As DNA, the CDR3 is TGCAGCGTTTGGGGAGAGGGCAACTATGGCTACACCTTC. Translating it yields CSVWGEGNYGYTF. Supplemented by reference TRBV29-1 and TRBJ1-2, the full variable domain reads SAVISQKPSRDICQRGTSLTIQCQVDSQVTMMFWYRQQPGQSLTLIATANQGSEATYESGFVIDKFPISRPNLTFSTLTVSNMSPEDSSIYLCSVWGEGNYGYTFGSGTRLTVV.

CDR3 loop: CASNKVLAGYQETQYF. CDR3 DNA sequence: TGTGCCAGCAATAAAGTCCTAGCGGGATACCAAGAGACCCAGTACTTC. This chain joins TRBV2 and TRBJ2-5, with 9 bases fitting TRBD2. The germline CDR1 and CDR2 sequences are SNHLY and FYNNEI. The J segment lost 0 bases and the V segment lost 7 bases, leaving 9 bases of the junction unmatched. CDR3 length: 16 amino acids.

The chain employs TRBV25-1 and TRBJ1-1; D might be TRBD1 (5 bases). The CDR3 has 15 residues. Germline V lookup: CDR1 MGHDK, CDR2 SYGVNS. V was shortened by 4 bases and J by 1 base, with 13 bases between the two germline ends. The CDR3 spells CASSASMGTNTEAFF. CDR3 bases: TGTGCCAGCAGTGCTTCCATGGGGACGAACACTGAAGCTTTCTTT. The whole variable domain, remainder taken from reference TRBV25-1 and TRBJ1-1, is EADIYQTPRYLVIGTGKKITLECSQTMGHDKMYWYQQDPGMELHLIHYSYGVNSTEKGDLSSESTVSRIRTEHFPLTLESARPSHTSQYLCASSASMGTNTEAFFGQGTRLTVV.

This clonotype occurred a few times. The chain carries TRBV20-1 and TRBJ2-6; 7 bases line up with TRBD1. V gave up 2 bases and J gave up 1 base; unmatched junction bases: 5. Germline values: CDR1 DFQATT, CDR2 SNEGSKA (reference sequence). There are 16 residues in the CDR3. This CDR3 is CSARKGAVSGANVLTF. CDR3 nucleotide sequence: TGCAGTGCTAGAAAGGGGGCGGTGTCTGGGGCCAACGTCCTGACTTTC.

This clonotype was picked up many times. V usage is TRBV2 and J usage is TRBJ2-6; no definite D call. Trimming took off 3 bases at V and 4 bases at J, with 4 bases between the two ends. The CDR3 sequence is 13 residues long. Germline-derived CDR1 and CDR2 are SNHLY and FYNNEI. Here the CDR3 DNA reads TGTGCCAGCAGTGAGGACGGGGCCAACGTCCTGACTTTC. Translated: CASSEDGANVLTF.

This clonotype has at least ten counts. The chain is built from TRBV12-3 or TRBV12-4 and TRBJ1-1; the D is unclear. The V and J ends lost 7 bases and 1 base respectively, with 19 bases between them. This CDR3 comprises 16 residues. CDR3 sequence reads: CASKSRPIYTNTEAFF. CDR3 coding DNA: TGTGCCAGCAAGTCCAGGCCCATTTACACGAACACTGAAGCTTTCTTT.

This clonotype was counted between two and nine times. The chain links TRBV9 to TRBJ2-3, with 9 bases aligning to TRBD2. This CDR3 is built from 16 residues. V lost 0 bases to trimming and J lost 4 bases; unmatched junction nucleotides: 6. CDR1 and CDR2 from the germline V gene are SGDLS and YYNGEE. The CDR3 nucleotides read TGTGCCAGCAGCGTAGATGTTAGCGGGAGTTCAGATACGCAGTATTTT. Protein product: CASSVDVSGSSDTQYF.

This clonotype was picked up many times. The chain carries TRBV7-2 and TRBJ2-2; D could derive from TRBD1 or TRBD2 (5 bases each). The CDR3 runs to 14 residues. V was pared by 3 bases and J by 9 bases, with 14 bases between. CDR1 and CDR2 (germline): SGHTA, FQGNSA. The CDR3 coding sequence is TGTGCCAGCAGCTTGGGGACCGCTCGAAGGGAGCTGTTTTTT. As protein: CASSLGTARRELFF.

The V and J genes are TRBV24-1 and TRBJ1-1; weak D call: TRBD1 (6 bases). The CDR3 is 13 amino acids. The V and J ends lost 7 bases and 1 base respectively, with 9 bases between them. Germline V gives CDR1 KGHDR, CDR2 SFDVKD. The DNA of the CDR3 is TGTGCCACCAGGGAAGGGGGGAACACTGAAGCTTTCTTT. Translating gives CATREGGNTEAFF.